The rows below give T cell receptor beta chains drawn from one sample of a study of blood T cell repertoires in COVID-19. Here immunoSEQ multiplex PCR was the method, and the copy in TCRdb shows in-frame clones only, minus some. In the table there are approximately 67,000 clones, around 93% of which are singletons. The sequenced material came from peripheral blood. Source of these receptors: a human donor in a cohort sampled during active COVID-19. Both conserved end residues are part of each CDR3. The D gene is left open where the match is weak. Not every row has a clone size; where given, it reads once, few, many or a size class.

length | J | D | size | V | DNA | CDR3
16 | TRBJ2-5 | NA | NA | TRBV1 | TGCACCAGCAGCCAAGTGGTGACTAGCGGTCAAGAGACCCAGTACTTC | CTSSQVVTSGQETQYF
16 | TRBJ2-1 | TRBD1 | NA | TRBV9 | TGTGCCAGCAGCGCCACGGGACAGGGCACCTACAATGAGCAGTTCTTC | CASSATGQGTYNEQFF
13 | TRBJ2-7 | NA | NA | TRBV4-1 | TGCGCCAGCAGCCAATCGGCGGTAAACGAGCAGTACTTC | CASSQSAVNEQYF
16 | TRBJ2-5 | TRBD2 | NA | TRBV2 | TGTGCCAGCAGTGAGGGCCTAGCGGGGTTCCAAGAGACCCAGTACTTC | CASSEGLAGFQETQYF
14 | TRBJ2-7 | TRBD1 | NA | TRBV7-9 | TGTGCCAGCAGCTTACGGGACAGTTACTACGAGCAGTACTTC | CASSLRDSYYEQYF
13 | TRBJ1-2 | TRBD1 | NA | TRBV7-2 | TGTGCCAGCAGCCCGGGACAGGAGTGGGGCTACACCTTC | CASSPGQEWGYTF
15 | TRBJ2-1 | NA | few | TRBV5-1 | TGCGCCAGCAGCTTGGACAGTAGGCTAGCAGATGAGCAGTTCTTC | CASSLDSRLADEQFF
12 | TRBJ1-5 | NA | NA | TRBV7-9 | TGTGCCAGCAGTGCGGGCCCTCAGCCCCAGCATTTT | CASSAGPQPQHF
12 | TRBJ1-5 | NA | NA | TRBV7-9 | TGTGCCAGCAGCTTGGCTAATCAGCCCCAGCATTTT | CASSLANQPQHF
15 | TRBJ2-5 | TRBD2 | NA | TRBV5-1 | TGCGCCAGCAGCTTGGATCCGGGACTAGGAGAGACCCAGTACTTC | CASSLDPGLGETQYF
18 | TRBJ1-1 | TRBD1 | NA | TRBV18 | TGTGCCAGCTCACCACAGGGACAGGGGGCGAGTGGGAACACTGAAGCTTTCTTT | CASSPQGQGASGNTEAFF
14 | TRBJ2-2 | NA | NA | TRBV12-1 | TGTGCCAGCAGCTGCAGGGGGCCCACCGGGGAGCTGTTTTTT | CASSCRGPTGELFF
14 | TRBJ2-1 | NA | NA | TRBV14 | TGTGCCAGCAGCCACCCGGGACTCCGTAATGAGCAGTTCTTC | CASSHPGLRNEQFF
20 | TRBJ2-1 | NA | once | TRBV29-1 | TGCAGCGTTGAAGTTAGTTTGGTGGGAGACCCTAGGAACCCCTACAATGAGCAGTTCTTC | CSVEVSLVGDPRNPYNEQFF
15 | TRBJ2-3 | TRBD2 | NA | TRBV10-3 | TGTGCCATCAGTGAAGCTAGCGGCAACACAGATACGCAGTATTTT | CAISEASGNTDTQYF
14 | TRBJ1-2 | TRBD1 | NA | TRBV2 | TGTGCCAGCAGAAGGGACAGGGGACCGGATGGCTACACCTTC | CASRRDRGPDGYTF
13 | TRBJ1-2 | TRBD1 | NA | TRBV10-2 | TGCGCCAGCAGTAACAGGGGAAACTATGGCTACACCTTC | CASSNRGNYGYTF
15 | TRBJ2-3 | TRBD1 | NA | TRBV5-1 | TGCGCCAGCAGCGTGCAGGGGGCTCCCACAGATACGCAGTATTTT | CASSVQGAPTDTQYF
13 | TRBJ2-5 | NA | NA | TRBV27 | TGTGCCAGCAGTTTGGAACTCGGAGTGACCCAGTACTTC | CASSLELGVTQYF
15 | TRBJ1-5 | TRBD1 | NA | TRBV2 | TGTGCCAGCAGGGGACAGCCTACAGGCAATCAGCCCCAGCATTTT | CASRGQPTGNQPQHF
17 | TRBJ2-2 | TRBD2 | NA | TRBV25-1 | TGTGCCAGCAGTGAAATTCGCGGGAGGGGGGACACCGGGGAGCTGTTTTTT | CASSEIRGRGDTGELFF
16 | TRBJ2-1 | TRBD2 | once | TRBV11-2 | TGTGCCAGCAGCTTAGATCGGAGGTACCTAGCGGGATTTCAGTTCTTC | CASSLDRRYLAGFQFF
17 | TRBJ2-3 | TRBD2 | NA | TRBV4-3 | TGCGCCAGCAGCCCGATTAGCGGGGGGGCCGTCACAGATACGCAGTATTTT | CASSPISGGAVTDTQYF
16 | TRBJ2-7 | NA | NA | TRBV2 | TGTGCCAGCTCGAGTTTGTTGGTGGCAGGCCTTTACGAGCAGTACTTC | CASSSLLVAGLYEQYF
16 | TRBJ2-5 | TRBD1 | NA | TRBV6-5 | TGTGCCAGCAGTTACAGTGGGACAGAAAGGCAAGAGACCCAGTACTTC | CASSYSGTERQETQYF
17 | TRBJ2-5 | NA | NA | TRBV6-2/TRBV6-3 | TGTGCCAGCAGTTACTCGTCCTCCTTGGCGGTGAAAGAGACCCAGTACTTC | CASSYSSSLAVKETQYF
14 | TRBJ1-1 | TRBD1 | NA | TRBV7-9 | TGTGCCAGCAGCTTAGGGCGCACAGGGGCGAGAGCTTTCTTT | CASSLGRTGARAFF
16 | TRBJ2-1 | TRBD2 | NA | TRBV4-1 | TGCGCCAGCAGCCAACCGGGACTAGCGGGAGATAATGAGCAGTTCTTC | CASSQPGLAGDNEQFF
15 | TRBJ1-3 | TRBD1 | NA | TRBV5-5 | TGTGCCAGCAGCTGGGCCGTTGACAGGGCTAACACCATATATTTT | CASSWAVDRANTIYF
18 | TRBJ2-3 | NA | NA | TRBV9 | TGTGCCAGCAGCCCCCGCCCTCCCGGGACTTCGAGCACAGATACGCAGTATTTT | CASSPRPPGTSSTDTQYF
17 | TRBJ1-1 | NA | NA | TRBV6-2/TRBV6-3 | TGTGCCAGCAGTTACTCTTGGCTCGGCAGGGGAAACACTGAAGCTTTCTTT | CASSYSWLGRGNTEAFF
17 | TRBJ2-7 | NA | once | TRBV20-1 | TGCAGTGCTAGTCCCACCAATTACCTTACGAGCTCCTACGAGCAGTACTTC | CSASPTNYLTSSYEQYF
15 | TRBJ2-3 | TRBD2 | NA | TRBV4-1 | TGCGCCAGCACGGGGGGACTAGCGAGCACAGATACGCAGTATTTT | CASTGGLASTDTQYF
16 | TRBJ1-1 | NA | NA | TRBV4-3 | TGCGCCAGCAGCCAAGACTTCGGGGGGAGGAACACTGAAGCTTTCTTT | CASSQDFGGRNTEAFF
14 | TRBJ2-5 | NA | NA | TRBV6-2/TRBV6-3 | TGTGCCAGCAGCCCCGAACAGGGTCGAGAGACCCAGTACTTC | CASSPEQGRETQYF